This T cell receptor (beta chain) was observed in a study of control samples from healthy donors and cancer patients. The CDR3 consists of 15 residues. Germline V CDR1 and CDR2: LNHNV, YYDKDF (reference sequence). The J segment lost 5 bases and the V segment lost 1 base, leaving 4 bases of the junction unmatched. The method was immunoSEQ multiplex PCR; TCRdb's version includes in-frame clones alone and lacks a portion of them. The sample records about 180,000 clones, 90% being singletons. The specimen sequenced was blood. This rearrangement joins TRBV15 to TRBJ2-2; 7 positions match TRBD1. This clonotype originated in a woman in her 50s in good health. The CDR3 spells CATSRGQGKTGELFF. In DNA form, the CDR3 reads TGTGCCACCAGCAGAGGACAGGGTAAAACCGGGGAGCTGTTTTTT.